These 14 T cell receptor beta chains share one sample of origin, sequenced in a study of T cell repertoires in cytomegalovirus infection. One entry per CDR3 protein results from TCRdb running MiXCR on the reads. The top ten clones hold around 4% of a sample with approximately 320,000 distinct CDR3 sequences, more than 8% of them seen once. Source material: PBMCs. These receptors came from a human donor in good health (CMV status not recorded). Some clones in this sample may be carry-over from other donors' samples.

This clonotype was recorded at least ten times. V gene TRBV29-1 combines with J gene TRBJ1-2; D remains ambiguous. V was cut by 6 bases and J by 7 bases, with 15 bases left in between. Germline V CDR1 and CDR2: SQVTM, ANQGSEA. CDR3 size: 12 residues. For the CDR3, the DNA is TGCAGCGTCCCCAAGGAGATGGGTGGCTACACCTTC. Encoded protein: CSVPKEMGGYTF.

This clonotype came up many times. The chain is built from TRBV7-2 and TRBJ1-2, with 7 bases lining up with TRBD1. V was clipped by 0 bases and J by 7 bases; unmatched bases: 5. CDR3 length: 14 amino acids. Germline assignment: CDR1 SGHTA and CDR2 FQGNSA. The chain's CDR3 is CASSLAQGGSGYTF. The CDR3, as DNA: TGTGCCAGCAGCTTAGCGCAGGGGGGGAGTGGCTACACCTTC.

This clonotype has ten or more counts. The chain joins TRBV19 to TRBJ1-2, with TRBD1 matching 8 bases. This CDR3 has 14 amino acids. Germline loops: CDR1 LNHDA, CDR2 SQIVND (reference sequence). V trimming: 7 bases; J trimming: 7 bases; junction bases outside the gene matches: 11. In nucleotides, the CDR3 is TGTGCCAGTACCCTTCCAGGACAGGGTCTTGGCTACACCTTC. Protein: CASTLPGQGLGYTF.

This clonotype showed up many times. The chain recombines TRBV7-8 with TRBJ1-1; D gene uncertain. Germline CDR1 is SGHVS and CDR2 is FQNEAQ. The CDR3 runs 12 residues. Between the trimmed V and J ends, which lost 5 bases and 2 bases, there was a span of 6 bases. CDR3 bases: TGTGCCAGCAGCCCTTACAACACTGAAGCTTTCTTT. Its translation is CASSPYNTEAFF.

The chain carries TRBV4-2 and TRBJ2-6, with TRBD2 identical over 7 bases. CDR1 is LGHNA, CDR2 YNFKEQ, per germline. Germline trimming cut 4 bases from V and 0 bases from J; bases unmatched to any gene: 15. The CDR3 extends over 20 amino acids. CDR3 coding DNA: TGTGCCAGCAGCCTTGTACGCCGGGGGGTAATAGTCTCTGGGGCCAACGTCCTGACTTTC. Translating gives CASSLVRRGVIVSGANVLTF.

This clonotype was seen ten or more times. The chain recombines TRBV7-2 with TRBJ2-3; 12 bases line up with TRBD2. The CDR3 covers 17 residues. Trimming at V came to 1 base and at J to 8 bases, leaving 10 bases not matched to a gene. Germline V lookup: CDR1 SGHTA, CDR2 FQGNSA. The CDR3 loop is CASSLGTSGVRVGTQYF. As DNA, the CDR3 is TGTGCCAGCAGCTTAGGGACTAGCGGGGTCCGCGTAGGTACGCAGTATTTT.

The CDR3 region is CASNGQGMGTQYF. The CDR3 DNA reads TGTGCCAGCAATGGGCAGGGAATGGGTACGCAGTATTTT. This sequence joins TRBV6-1 and TRBJ2-3, with D tentatively TRBD1 (5 bases). This CDR3 has 13 amino acids. Germline V CDR1 and CDR2: MNHNS, SASEGT. Between the trimmed V and J ends, which lost 7 bases and 8 bases, there was a span of 16 bases.

In this sample, this clonotype turned up many times. V gene TRBV14 combines with J gene TRBJ2-2; 7 bases match TRBD2. CDR1 SGHDN and CDR2 FVKESK come from the germline V gene. V was clipped by 1 base and J by 5 bases; unmatched bases: 10. The CDR3 length is 17 residues. The CDR3 reads CASSQAMLAAQTGELFF. The CDR3 nucleotides read TGTGCCAGCAGCCAAGCCATGCTAGCGGCCCAAACCGGGGAGCTGTTTTTT.

This clonotype was observed many times. A much bigger clone sits one base away, suggesting this may be a read error. J is TRBJ2-5 and V is TRBV5-4, with 11 bases that match TRBD2. The germline CDR1 and CDR2 sequences are SGHNT and YYREEE (reference sequence). V dropped 1 base and J dropped 5; count of bases not matched to a gene: 4. The CDR3 is 15 amino acids. CDR3 coding DNA: TGTGCCAGCAGCTTGACTAGCGGGGGCCATGAGACCCAGTACTTC. Translated, it gives CASSLTSGGHETQYF.

This clonotype came up many times. This rearrangement joins TRBV2 to TRBJ2-2; a weak D match, TRBD2 (5 bases). Germline CDR1 reads SNHLY; CDR2 reads FYNNEI. The germline V and J ends were trimmed by 7 bases and 4 bases, with 16 bases remaining between them. The CDR3 runs to 15 residues. The CDR3 DNA is TGTGCCAGCACCGAAGCGGAACCCGGCACCGGGGAGCTGTTTTTT. Translating gives CASTEAEPGTGELFF.

At least ten counts were recorded for this clonotype. The CDR3 loop reads CASSLSSAQGAGGYTF. The CDR3 DNA sequence: TGTGCCAGCAGCTTATCCTCAGCGCAAGGGGCGGGTGGCTACACCTTC. This chain connects TRBV7-2 to TRBJ1-2; D perhaps matches TRBD1 (5 bases). The CDR3 covers 16 residues. Between the trimmed V and J ends, which lost 2 bases and 7 bases, there was a span of 20 bases. CDR1 and CDR2 (germline): SGHTA, FQGNSA.

A few counts support this clonotype. The chain uses TRBV10-3 and TRBJ2-1; a weak D match, TRBD2 (5 bases). The length of the CDR3 is 14 residues. With 5 bases removed from V and 4 bases from J, the gap between germline ends came to 12 bases. Germline V lookup: CDR1 ENHRY, CDR2 SYGVKD. CDR3 residues: CAISSSGGYNEQFF. The CDR3 region has the DNA TGTGCCATCAGTTCTTCCGGAGGTTACAATGAGCAGTTCTTC.

This clonotype was observed a few times. V is TRBV11-2 and J is TRBJ1-2; 7 nucleotides line up with TRBD1. This CDR3 has 16 residues. Germline CDR1 and CDR2: SGHAT and FQNNGV. Germline trimming cut 4 bases from V and 4 bases from J; bases unmatched to any gene: 12. CDR3 region: CASSSRDRQYFYGYTF. The CDR3, as DNA: TGTGCCAGCAGCTCGAGGGACAGACAGTACTTCTATGGCTACACCTTC.

In its sample, this clonotype was seen many times. This rearrangement joins TRBV10-3 to TRBJ1-4; TRBD1 agrees at 7 bases. CDR3 size: 14 residues. CDR1 and CDR2 from the germline V gene are ENHRY and SYGVKD. Trimming at V came to 6 bases and at J to 0 bases, leaving 1 base not matched to a gene. For the CDR3, the DNA is TGTGCCATCAGCGGGACAGCAACTAATGAAAAACTGTTTTTT. It is translated as CAISGTATNEKLFF.